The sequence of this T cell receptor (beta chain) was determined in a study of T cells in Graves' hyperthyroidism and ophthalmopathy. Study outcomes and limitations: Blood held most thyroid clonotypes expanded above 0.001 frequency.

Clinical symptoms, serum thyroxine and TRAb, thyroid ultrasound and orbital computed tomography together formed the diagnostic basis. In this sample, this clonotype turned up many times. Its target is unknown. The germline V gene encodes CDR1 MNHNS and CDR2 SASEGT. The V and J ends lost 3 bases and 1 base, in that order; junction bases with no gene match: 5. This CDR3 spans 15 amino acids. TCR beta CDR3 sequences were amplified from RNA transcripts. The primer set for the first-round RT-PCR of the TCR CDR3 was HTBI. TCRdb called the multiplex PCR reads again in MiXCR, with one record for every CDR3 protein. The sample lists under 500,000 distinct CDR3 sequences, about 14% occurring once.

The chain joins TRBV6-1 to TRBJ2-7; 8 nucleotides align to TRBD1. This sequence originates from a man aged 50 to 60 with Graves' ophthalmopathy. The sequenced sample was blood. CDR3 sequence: CASSDSRTGSYEQYF. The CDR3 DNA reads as TGTGCCAGCAGTGACTCCCGGACAGGGTCCTACGAGCAGTACTTC.